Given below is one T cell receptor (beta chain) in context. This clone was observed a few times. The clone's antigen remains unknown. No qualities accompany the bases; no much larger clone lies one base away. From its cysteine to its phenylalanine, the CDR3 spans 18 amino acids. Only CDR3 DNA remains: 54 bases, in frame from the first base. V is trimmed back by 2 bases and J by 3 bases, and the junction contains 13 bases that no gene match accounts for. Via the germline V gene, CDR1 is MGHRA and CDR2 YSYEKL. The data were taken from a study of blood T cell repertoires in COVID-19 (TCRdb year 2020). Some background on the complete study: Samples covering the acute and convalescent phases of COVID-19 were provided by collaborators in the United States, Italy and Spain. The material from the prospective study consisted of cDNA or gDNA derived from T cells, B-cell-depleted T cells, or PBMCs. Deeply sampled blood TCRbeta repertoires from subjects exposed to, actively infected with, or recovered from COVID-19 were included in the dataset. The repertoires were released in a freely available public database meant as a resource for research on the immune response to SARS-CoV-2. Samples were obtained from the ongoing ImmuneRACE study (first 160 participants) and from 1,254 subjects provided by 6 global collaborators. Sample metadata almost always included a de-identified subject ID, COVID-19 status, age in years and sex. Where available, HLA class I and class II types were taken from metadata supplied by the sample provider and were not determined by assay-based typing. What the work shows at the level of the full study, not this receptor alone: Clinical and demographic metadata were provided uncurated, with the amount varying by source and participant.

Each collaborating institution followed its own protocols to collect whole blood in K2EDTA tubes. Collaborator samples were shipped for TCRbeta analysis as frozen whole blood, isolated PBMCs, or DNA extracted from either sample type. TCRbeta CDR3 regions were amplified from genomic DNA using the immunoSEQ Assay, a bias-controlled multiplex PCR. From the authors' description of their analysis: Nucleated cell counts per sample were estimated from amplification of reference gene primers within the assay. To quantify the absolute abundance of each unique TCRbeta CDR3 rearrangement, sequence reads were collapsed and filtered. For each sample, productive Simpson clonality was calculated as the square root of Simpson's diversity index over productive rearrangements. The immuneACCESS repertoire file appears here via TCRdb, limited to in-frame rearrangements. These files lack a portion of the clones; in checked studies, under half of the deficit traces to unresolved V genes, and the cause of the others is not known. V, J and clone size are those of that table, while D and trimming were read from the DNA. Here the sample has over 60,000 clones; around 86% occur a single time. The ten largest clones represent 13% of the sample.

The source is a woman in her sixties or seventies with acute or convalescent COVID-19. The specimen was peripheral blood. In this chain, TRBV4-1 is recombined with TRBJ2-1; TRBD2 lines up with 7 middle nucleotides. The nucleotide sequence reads TGCGCCAGCAGCCAACCTTTAAACTTGGGAGGGGACTACAATGAGCAGTTCTTC. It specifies CASSQPLNLGGDYNEQFF.